The 19 T cell receptor beta chains below come from one sample, sequenced in a study of technical replicates of blood from several donors. Using immunoSEQ multiplex PCR, the repertoire was profiled, and TCRdb retains in-frame clones only, with some absent. The top ten hold roughly 0.2% of the sample, which has 91,000 or so clones, about 95% seen once. The sequenced material came from T cells isolated from PBMCs. These receptors were collected from a human donor in good health.

The V call is TRBV4-2, the J call TRBJ2-7; TRBD2 matches 7 bases. The length of the CDR3 is 15 residues. CDR1 and CDR2 (germline): LGHNA, YNFKEQ. V lost 3 bases, J lost 0 bases, and 5 bases stayed unmatched. CDR3 DNA: TGTGCCAGCAGCCACACTAGCGACTTCTCCTACGAGCAGTACTTC. This gives the protein CASSHTSDFSYEQYF.

V is TRBV18 and J is TRBJ1-3, with a possible D match to TRBD1 (6 bases). This CDR3 has 16 residues. Germline CDR1 KGHSH, CDR2 LQKENI. V lost 3 bases, J lost 2 bases, and 14 bases lay in between. Written as DNA, the CDR3 is TGTGCCAGCTCACCTGGGGGGGCTGCTGCTGGAAACACCATATATTTT. Translating it yields CASSPGGAAAGNTIYF. Based on the CDR3 plus reference TRBV18 and TRBJ1-3, the full variable domain is NAGVMQNPRHLVRRRGQEARLRCSPMKGHSHVYWYRQLPEEGLKFMVYLQKENIIDESGMPKERFSAEFPKEGPSILRIQQVVRGDSAAYFCASSPGGAAAGNTIYFGEGSWLTVV.

The chain uses TRBV7-9 and TRBJ1-1; a weak D match, TRBD1 (5 bases). This CDR3 is built from 16 residues. Trimming took 3 bases from V and 0 from J, leaving 14 bases between them. Germline CDR1 SEHNR, CDR2 FQNEAQ (reference sequence). The CDR3 DNA reads as TGTGCCAGCAGCTTCGACAGAACCCTCATGAACACTGAAGCTTTCTTT. This encodes CASSFDRTLMNTEAFF.

The genes are TRBV2 and TRBJ1-1; D not certain. V gave up 1 base and J gave up 6 bases, with 12 bases separating them. The CDR3 has 14 residues. The germline gives CDR1 SNHLY, CDR2 FYNNEI. CDR3 residues: CASSEVRRLAEAFF. CDR3 bases: TGTGCCAGCAGTGAAGTGAGGAGGTTAGCTGAAGCTTTCTTT. The full variable domain, in which reference TRBV2 and TRBJ1-1 provide the parts outside the CDR3, is EPEVTQTPSHQVTQMGQEVILRCVPISNHLYFYWYRQILGQKVEFLVSFYNNEISEKSEIFDDQFSVERPDGSNFTLKIRSTKLEDSAMYFCASSEVRRLAEAFFGQGTRLTVV.

V usage is TRBV19 and J usage is TRBJ1-4, with 7 bases matching TRBD1. This CDR3 has 13 residues. The junction had 3 bases not matched to a gene; V was cut back by 3 bases and J by 8 bases. Germline lookup yields CDR1 LNHDA and CDR2 SQIVND (reference sequence). Here the CDR3 reads CASSILDREKLFF. Written as DNA, the CDR3 is TGTGCCAGTAGTATTCTGGACAGGGAAAAACTGTTTTTT.

This clone was seen a single time. The V call is TRBV18, the J call TRBJ2-5, with unresolved D. The germline V gene encodes CDR1 KGHSH and CDR2 LQKENI. This CDR3 has 13 residues. V lost 3 bases and J 5 bases, leaving 10 bases between the germline ends. This CDR3 reads CASSPPSDETQYF. The CDR3 nucleotides are TGTGCCAGCTCACCCCCCAGCGACGAGACCCAGTACTTC.

The V and J genes are TRBV7-2 and TRBJ1-3, with 12 bases aligning to TRBD1. The germline gives CDR1 SGHTA, CDR2 FQGNSA. J lost 4 bases, V lost 5 bases, and 3 bases had no gene match. The CDR3 runs to 15 residues. CDR3 sequence reads: CASSRDRGPGNTIYF. For the CDR3, the DNA is TGTGCCAGCAGCAGGGACAGGGGGCCAGGAAACACCATATATTTT.

This chain joins TRBV16 and TRBJ1-5; D is possibly TRBD1 (6 bases). Germline V gene sequence: CDR1 KGHSY, CDR2 FQNENV. Trimming shortened V by 0 bases and J by 10 bases, and 13 bases separated the two germline ends. CDR3 size: 14 residues. The CDR3 sequence: CASSQSGLGGPQHF. The CDR3 DNA reads TGTGCCAGCAGCCAATCGGGCTTAGGGGGACCCCAGCATTTT.

The chain links TRBV7-9 to TRBJ2-7; D is perhaps TRBD2 (5 bases). V lost 6 bases and J lost 4, with 7 bases in between. The CDR3 covers 11 residues. Germline V gene sequence: CDR1 SEHNR, CDR2 FQNEAQ (reference sequence). The CDR3 region is CASSRLYEQYF. DNA for the CDR3: TGTGCCAGCAGTCGACTATACGAGCAGTACTTC. The full variable domain, its missing parts supplied by reference TRBV7-9 and TRBJ2-7, is DTGVSQNPRHKITKRGQNVTFRCDPISEHNRLYWYRQTLGQGPEFLTYFQNEAQLEKSRLLSDRFSAERPKGSFSTLEIQRTEQGDSAMYLCASSRLYEQYFGPGTRLTVT.

This clone was found once. The chain recombines TRBV30 with TRBJ2-1; 8 bases match TRBD2. Germline CDR1 reads GTSNPN; CDR2 reads SVGIG (reference sequence). The junction had 7 bases not matched to a gene; V was cut back by 1 base and J by 8 bases. This CDR3 region has 14 residues. This chain's CDR3 is CAWSASGGWDEQFF. The CDR3 DNA sequence: TGTGCCTGGAGTGCCAGCGGGGGTTGGGATGAGCAGTTCTTC.

The CDR3 coding sequence is TGTGCCAGCAGTTTAACTCAGAACACTGAAGCTTTCTTT. It specifies CASSLTQNTEAFF. The V call is TRBV28, the J call TRBJ1-1, with unresolved D. The germline V and J ends were trimmed by 2 bases and 1 base, with 5 bases remaining between them. The CDR3 sequence is 13 residues long. CDR1 is MDHEN, CDR2 SYDVKM, per germline.

The chain recombines TRBV20-1 with TRBJ2-3, with a weak D call TRBD2 (5 bases). The CDR3 covers 11 residues. Germline CDR1 is DFQATT and CDR2 is SNEGSKA (reference sequence). V was shortened by 6 bases and J by 11 bases, with 15 bases between the two germline ends. DNA of the CDR3: TGCAGTGCCGGTGACTACCCAAGGCAGTATTTT. As protein: CSAGDYPRQYF.

The rearrangement uses TRBV7-9 and TRBJ1-3, with a tentative D call TRBD1 (5 bases). V was shortened by 5 bases and J by 3 bases, with 14 bases between the two germline ends. This CDR3 spans 15 amino acids. Per germline, CDR1 SEHNR and CDR2 FQNEAQ (reference sequence). CDR3 in amino acids: CASSLRQGDGNTIYF. The CDR3 nucleotides are TGTGCCAGCAGCCTCCGGCAGGGCGATGGAAACACCATATATTTT.

The rearrangement uses TRBV25-1 and TRBJ2-7, with D possibly TRBD2 on 5 matching bases. V was trimmed by 2 bases and J by 7 bases, leaving 15 bases between them. CDR1 MGHDK and CDR2 SYGVNS come from the germline V gene. This CDR3 spans 14 amino acids. CDR3 sequence (DNA): TGTGCCAGCAGTGAACCCTATGGGAGTAGGGAGCAGTACTTC. Translated, it gives CASSEPYGSREQYF.

This clone was counted a few times. This chain connects TRBV7-9 to TRBJ2-2, with TRBD1 matching 7 bases. The CDR3 runs to 14 residues. J gave up 2 bases and V 8 bases, and 5 bases lay outside the gene matches. Germline lookup yields CDR1 SEHNR and CDR2 FQNEAQ (reference sequence). CDR3 in DNA: TGTGCCAGCCGAAAAGGGGGCAACACCGGGGAGCTGTTTTTT. This gives the protein CASRKGGNTGELFF.

The genes are TRBV5-6 and TRBJ2-7; no clear D gene. The CDR3 contains 14 residues. CDR1 and CDR2 (germline): SGHDT, YYEEEE. Trimming shortened V by 0 bases and J by 3 bases, and 10 bases separated the two germline ends. In DNA, the CDR3 is TGTGCCAGCAGCTTGGGGTTCCCAGGCTACGAGCAGTACTTC. It specifies CASSLGFPGYEQYF.

The V and J genes are TRBV5-1 and TRBJ2-5; 12 bases match TRBD2. The V and J ends lost 0 bases and 5 bases, in that order; junction bases with no gene match: 5. Germline loops: CDR1 SGHRS, CDR2 YFSETQ. This CDR3 contains 16 residues. The CDR3 here is CASSLVPSGGGETQYF. The CDR3, as DNA: TGCGCCAGCAGCTTGGTTCCTAGCGGGGGGGGCGAGACCCAGTACTTC.

The chain couples TRBV19 to TRBJ1-4; D call uncertain. This CDR3 has 15 residues. Germline V CDR1 and CDR2: LNHDA, SQIVND (reference sequence). The V end was cut by 3 bases, the J end by 8 bases, with 16 bases between. The DNA of the CDR3 is TGTGCCAGTAGTATGCCTGGGGAGATGGACGAAAAACTGTTTTTT. Encoded protein: CASSMPGEMDEKLFF.

The rearrangement links TRBV2 to TRBJ1-3; 8 bases align to TRBD1. V trimming: 5 bases; J trimming: 2 bases; junction bases outside the gene matches: 2. The germline V gene encodes CDR1 SNHLY and CDR2 FYNNEI. The CDR3 runs 14 residues. In nucleotides, the CDR3 is TGTGCCAGCAGTCCGGACAGGGCTGGAAACACCATATATTTT. It codes for CASSPDRAGNTIYF.